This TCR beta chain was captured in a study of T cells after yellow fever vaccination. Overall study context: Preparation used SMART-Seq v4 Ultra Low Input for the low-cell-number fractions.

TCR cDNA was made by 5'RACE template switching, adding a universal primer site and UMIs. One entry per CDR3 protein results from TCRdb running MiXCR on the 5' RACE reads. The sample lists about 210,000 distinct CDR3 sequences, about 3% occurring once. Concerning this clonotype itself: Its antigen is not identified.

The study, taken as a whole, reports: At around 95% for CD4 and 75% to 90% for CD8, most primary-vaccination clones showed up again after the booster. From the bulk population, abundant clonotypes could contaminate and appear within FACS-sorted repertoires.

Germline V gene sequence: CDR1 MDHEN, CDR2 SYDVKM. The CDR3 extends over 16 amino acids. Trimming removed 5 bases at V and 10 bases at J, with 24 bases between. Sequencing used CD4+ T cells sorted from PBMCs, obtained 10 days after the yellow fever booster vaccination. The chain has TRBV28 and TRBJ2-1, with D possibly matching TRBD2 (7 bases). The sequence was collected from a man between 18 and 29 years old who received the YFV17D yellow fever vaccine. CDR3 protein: CASSLLSGGAREEQFF. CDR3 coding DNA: TGTGCCAGCAGTCTACTATCGGGGGGCGCTCGGGAAGAGCAGTTCTTC.